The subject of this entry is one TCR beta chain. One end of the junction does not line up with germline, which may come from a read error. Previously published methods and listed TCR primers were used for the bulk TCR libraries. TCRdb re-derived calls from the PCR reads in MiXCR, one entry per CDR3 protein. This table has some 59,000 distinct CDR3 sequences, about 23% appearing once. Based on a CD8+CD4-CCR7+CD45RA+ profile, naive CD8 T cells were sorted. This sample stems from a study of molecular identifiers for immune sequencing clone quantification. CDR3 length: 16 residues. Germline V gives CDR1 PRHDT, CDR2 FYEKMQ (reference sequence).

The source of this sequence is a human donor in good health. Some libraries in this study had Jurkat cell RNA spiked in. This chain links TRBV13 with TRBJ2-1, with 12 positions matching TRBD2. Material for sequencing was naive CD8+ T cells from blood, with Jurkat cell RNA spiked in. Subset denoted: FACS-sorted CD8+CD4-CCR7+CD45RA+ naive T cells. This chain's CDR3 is CASSLAASGRVNAQFF. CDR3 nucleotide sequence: TGTGCCAGCAGCTTAGCGGCTAGCGGGAGGGTCAATGCGCAGTTCTTC.